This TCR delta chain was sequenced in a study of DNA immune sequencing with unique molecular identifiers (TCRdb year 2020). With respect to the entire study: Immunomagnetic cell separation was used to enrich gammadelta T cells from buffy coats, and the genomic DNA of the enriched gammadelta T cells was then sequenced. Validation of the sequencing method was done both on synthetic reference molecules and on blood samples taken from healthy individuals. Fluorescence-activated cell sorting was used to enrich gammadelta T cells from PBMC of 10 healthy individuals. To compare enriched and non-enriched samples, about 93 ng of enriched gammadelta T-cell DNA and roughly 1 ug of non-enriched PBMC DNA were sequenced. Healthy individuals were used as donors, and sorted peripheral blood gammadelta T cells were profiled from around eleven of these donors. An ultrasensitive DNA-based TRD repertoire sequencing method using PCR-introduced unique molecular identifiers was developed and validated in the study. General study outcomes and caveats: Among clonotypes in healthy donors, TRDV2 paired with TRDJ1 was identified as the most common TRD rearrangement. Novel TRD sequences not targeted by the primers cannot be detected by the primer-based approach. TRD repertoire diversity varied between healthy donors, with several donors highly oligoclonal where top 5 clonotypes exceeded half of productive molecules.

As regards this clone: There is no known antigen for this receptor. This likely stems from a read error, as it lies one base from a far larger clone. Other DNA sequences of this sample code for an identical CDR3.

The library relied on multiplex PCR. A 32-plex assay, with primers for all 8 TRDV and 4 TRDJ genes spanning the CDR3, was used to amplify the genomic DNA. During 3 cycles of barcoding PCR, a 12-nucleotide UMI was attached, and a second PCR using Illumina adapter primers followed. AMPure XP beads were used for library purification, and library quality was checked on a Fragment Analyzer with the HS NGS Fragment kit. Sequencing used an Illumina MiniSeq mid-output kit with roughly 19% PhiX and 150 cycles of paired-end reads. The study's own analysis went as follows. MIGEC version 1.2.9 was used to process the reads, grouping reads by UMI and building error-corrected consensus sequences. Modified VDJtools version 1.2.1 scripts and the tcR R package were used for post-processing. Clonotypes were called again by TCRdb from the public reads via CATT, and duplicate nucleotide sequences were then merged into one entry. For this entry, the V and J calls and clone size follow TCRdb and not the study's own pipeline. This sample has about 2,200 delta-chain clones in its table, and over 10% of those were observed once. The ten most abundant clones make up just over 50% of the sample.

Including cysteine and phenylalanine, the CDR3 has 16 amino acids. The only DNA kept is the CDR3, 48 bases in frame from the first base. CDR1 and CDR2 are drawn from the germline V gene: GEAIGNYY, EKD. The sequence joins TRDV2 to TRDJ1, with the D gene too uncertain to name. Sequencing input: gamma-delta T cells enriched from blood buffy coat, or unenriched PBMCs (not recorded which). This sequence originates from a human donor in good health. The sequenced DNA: TGTGCCTGTGACACCGTTGGTCAGGATTACACTGATAAACTCATCTTT. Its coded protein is CACDTVGQDYTDKLIF.